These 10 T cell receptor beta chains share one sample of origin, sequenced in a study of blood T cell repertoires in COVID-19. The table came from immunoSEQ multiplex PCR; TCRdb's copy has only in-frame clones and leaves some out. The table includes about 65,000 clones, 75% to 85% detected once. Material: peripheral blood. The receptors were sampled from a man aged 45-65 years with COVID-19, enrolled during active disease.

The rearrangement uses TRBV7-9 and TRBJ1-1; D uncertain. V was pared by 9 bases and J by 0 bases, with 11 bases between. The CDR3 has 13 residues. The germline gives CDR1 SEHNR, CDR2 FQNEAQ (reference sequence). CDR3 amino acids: CASLQIVNTEAFF. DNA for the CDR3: TGTGCCAGTTTACAGATAGTGAACACTGAAGCTTTCTTT.

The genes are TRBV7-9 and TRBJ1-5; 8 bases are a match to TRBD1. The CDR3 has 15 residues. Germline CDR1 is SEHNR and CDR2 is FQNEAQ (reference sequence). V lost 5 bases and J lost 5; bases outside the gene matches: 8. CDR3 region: CASSPNGQGYQPQHF. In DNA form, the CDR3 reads TGTGCCAGCAGCCCGAATGGACAGGGCTATCAGCCCCAGCATTTT.

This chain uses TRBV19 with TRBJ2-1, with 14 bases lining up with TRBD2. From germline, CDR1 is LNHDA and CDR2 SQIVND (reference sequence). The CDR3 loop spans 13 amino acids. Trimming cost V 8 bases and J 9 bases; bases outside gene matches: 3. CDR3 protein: CASGLAGGFEQFF. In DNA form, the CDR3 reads TGTGCCAGTGGACTAGCGGGAGGATTTGAGCAGTTCTTC.

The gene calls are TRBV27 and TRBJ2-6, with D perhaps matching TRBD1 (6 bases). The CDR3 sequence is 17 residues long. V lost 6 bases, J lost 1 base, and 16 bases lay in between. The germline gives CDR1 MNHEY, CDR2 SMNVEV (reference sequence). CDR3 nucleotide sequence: TGTGCCAGCAGCCTCTACCGGGACATTTCTGGGGCCAACGTCCTGACTTTC. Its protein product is CASSLYRDISGANVLTF.

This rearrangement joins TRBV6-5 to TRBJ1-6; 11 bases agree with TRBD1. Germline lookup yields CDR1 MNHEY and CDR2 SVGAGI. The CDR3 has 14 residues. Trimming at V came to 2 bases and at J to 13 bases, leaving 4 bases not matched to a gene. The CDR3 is CASSYGTGGRPLHF. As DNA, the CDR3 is TGTGCCAGCAGTTACGGGACAGGGGGGAGGCCCCTCCACTTT.

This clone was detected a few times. The CDR3 loop reads CAIQDKNTGELFF. Written as DNA, the CDR3 is TGTGCCATTCAGGACAAGAACACCGGGGAGCTGTTTTTT. V is TRBV10-3 and J is TRBJ2-2; possible D gene TRBD1, 5 bases. Trimming shortened V by 9 bases and J by 1 base, and 9 bases separated the two germline ends. Germline V CDR1 and CDR2: ENHRY, SYGVKD. The CDR3 consists of 13 residues.

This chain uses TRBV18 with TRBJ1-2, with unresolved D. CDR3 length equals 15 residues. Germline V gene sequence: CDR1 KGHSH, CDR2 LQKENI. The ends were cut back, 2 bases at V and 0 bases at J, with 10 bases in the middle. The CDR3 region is CASSPISEANYGYTF. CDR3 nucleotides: TGTGCCAGCTCACCAATTAGTGAAGCTAACTATGGCTACACCTTC.

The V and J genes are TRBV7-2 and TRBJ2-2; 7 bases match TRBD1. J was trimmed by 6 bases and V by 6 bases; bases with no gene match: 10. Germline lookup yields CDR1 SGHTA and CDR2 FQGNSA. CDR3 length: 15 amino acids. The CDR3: CASRQRQGSAGELFF. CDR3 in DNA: TGTGCCAGCAGACAAAGACAGGGTAGTGCCGGGGAGCTGTTTTTT.

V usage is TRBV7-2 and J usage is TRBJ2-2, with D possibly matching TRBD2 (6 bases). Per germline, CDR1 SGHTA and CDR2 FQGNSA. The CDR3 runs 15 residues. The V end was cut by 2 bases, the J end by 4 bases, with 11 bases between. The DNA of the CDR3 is TGTGCCAGCAGCTTACAACCGGGAGCCACCGGGGAGCTGTTTTTT. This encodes CASSLQPGATGELFF.

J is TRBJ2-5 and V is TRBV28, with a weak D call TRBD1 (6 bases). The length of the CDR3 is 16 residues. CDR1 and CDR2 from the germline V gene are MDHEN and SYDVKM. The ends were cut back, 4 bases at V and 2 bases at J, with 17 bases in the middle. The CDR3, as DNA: TGTGCCAGCAGTTCCCCCCACGAGGACAGACAAGAGACCCAGTACTTC. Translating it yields CASSSPHEDRQETQYF. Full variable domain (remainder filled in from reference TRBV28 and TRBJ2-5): DVKVTQSSRYLVKRTGEKVFLECVQDMDHENMFWYRQDPGLGLRLIYFSYDVKMKEKGDIPEGYSVSREKKERFSLILESASTNQTSMYLCASSSPHEDRQETQYFGPGTRLLVL.